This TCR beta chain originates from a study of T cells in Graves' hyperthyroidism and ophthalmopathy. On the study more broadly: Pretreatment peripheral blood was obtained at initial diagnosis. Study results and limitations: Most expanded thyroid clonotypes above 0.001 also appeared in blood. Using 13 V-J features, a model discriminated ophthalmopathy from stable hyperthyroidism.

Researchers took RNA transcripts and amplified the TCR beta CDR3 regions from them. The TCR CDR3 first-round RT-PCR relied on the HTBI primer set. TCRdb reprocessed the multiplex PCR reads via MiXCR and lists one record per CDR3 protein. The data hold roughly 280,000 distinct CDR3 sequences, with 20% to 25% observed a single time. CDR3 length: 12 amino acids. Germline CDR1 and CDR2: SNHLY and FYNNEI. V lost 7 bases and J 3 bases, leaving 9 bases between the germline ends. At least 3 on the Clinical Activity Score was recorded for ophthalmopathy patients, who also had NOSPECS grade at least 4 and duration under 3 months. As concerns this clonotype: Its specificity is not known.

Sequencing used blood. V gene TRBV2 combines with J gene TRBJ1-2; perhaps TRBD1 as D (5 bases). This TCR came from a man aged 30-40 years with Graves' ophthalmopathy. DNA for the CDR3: TGTGCCAGCACGGGGGGTCACTATGGCTACACCTTC. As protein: CASTGGHYGYTF.